A single sample gave rise to the 23 T cell receptor beta chains below, sequenced in a study of blood T cell repertoires in COVID-19. TCRdb's table, derived via immunoSEQ multiplex PCR, lists solely in-frame clones and lacks some. The top ten clones hold about 3.9% of a sample with about 35,000 clones, roughly 85% of them seen once. The sample consisted of peripheral blood. The receptors here all came from a middle-aged man with acute or convalescent COVID-19.

V gene TRBV19 combines with J gene TRBJ2-1; no clear D gene. Germline CDR1 LNHDA, CDR2 SQIVND (reference sequence). This CDR3 spans 14 amino acids. The V and J ends lost 4 bases and 5 bases respectively, with 12 bases between them. As DNA, the CDR3 is TGTGCCAGTAGTAGCGCTCTTACCCACAATGAGCAGTTCTTC. This translates into CASSSALTHNEQFF.

The rearrangement uses TRBV5-1 and TRBJ1-4, with 9 positions matching TRBD1. The CDR3 runs 15 residues. Germline assignment: CDR1 SGHRS and CDR2 YFSETQ. The V and J ends lost 0 bases and 8 bases, in that order; junction bases with no gene match: 5. The CDR3 bases are TGCGCCAGCAGCTTGGCGGGACAGGGACCGGAAAAACTGTTTTTT. Its translation is CASSLAGQGPEKLFF. The variable domain in full, completed from reference TRBV5-1 and TRBJ1-4, reads KAGVTQTPRYLIKTRGQQVTLSCSPISGHRSVSWYQQTPGQGLQFLFEYFSETQRNKGNFPGRFSGRQFSNSRSEMNVSTLELGDSALYLCASSLAGQGPEKLFFGSGTQLSVL.

The rearrangement joins TRBV19 to TRBJ1-3; 7 bases are shared with TRBD1. This CDR3 spans 15 amino acids. The germline CDR1 and CDR2 sequences are LNHDA and SQIVND (reference sequence). V lost 1 base to trimming and J lost 2 bases; unmatched junction nucleotides: 2. The CDR3 DNA is TGTGCCAGTAGTATAGCGGGACAGACTGGAAACACCATATATTTT. Encoded protein: CASSIAGQTGNTIYF.

The V call is TRBV11-2, the J call TRBJ2-6, with 8 bases identical to TRBD2. The V gene's germline CDR1 is SGHAT and CDR2 FQNNGV. Trimming cost V 3 bases and J 3 bases; bases outside gene matches: 4. The CDR3 is 16 amino acids. CDR3 amino acids: CASSFTGGDGANVLTF. CDR3 bases: TGTGCCAGCAGCTTTACCGGGGGGGATGGGGCCAACGTCCTGACTTTC.

The gene calls are TRBV28 and TRBJ2-1; maybe TRBD1 (8 bases). Germline CDR1 reads MDHEN; CDR2 reads SYDVKM. The CDR3 totals 16 residues. V was cut by 7 bases and J by 12 bases, with 28 bases left in between. CDR3 DNA sequence: TGTGCCAGCACTTCTCCCGGGACAGGTCTCGCTAGCGGGCAGTTCTTC. This codes for CASTSPGTGLASGQFF.

The V and J genes are TRBV6-6 and TRBJ2-7; 7 nucleotides agree with TRBD2. V lost 5 bases and J lost 0; bases outside the gene matches: 7. CDR1 is MNHNY and CDR2 is SVGAGI in the germline V gene (reference sequence). The CDR3 is made up of 15 amino acids. CDR3 sequence (DNA): TGTGCCAGCAGTCCACGGGGGGAACTCTCCTACGAGCAGTACTTC. It encodes CASSPRGELSYEQYF.

This chain uses TRBV5-5 with TRBJ1-6; D is possibly TRBD1 (6 bases). V was cut by 0 bases and J by 8 bases, with 18 bases left in between. CDR1 is SGHKS and CDR2 is YYEKEE in the germline V gene (reference sequence). This CDR3 has 17 residues. CDR3 sequence: CASSLAYRAPMDSPLHF. Written as DNA, the CDR3 is TGTGCCAGCAGCTTGGCGTACAGGGCGCCAATGGATTCACCCCTCCACTTT. The full variable domain, rest sourced from reference TRBV5-5 and TRBJ1-6, is DAGVTQSPTHLIKTRGQQVTLRCSPISGHKSVSWYQQVLGQGPQFIFQYYEKEERGRGNFPDRFSARQFPNYSSELNVNALLLGDSALYLCASSLAYRAPMDSPLHFGNGTRLTVT.

The chain uses TRBV2 and TRBJ1-1, with D unresolved. Germline assignment: CDR1 SNHLY and CDR2 FYNNEI. The CDR3 extends over 14 amino acids. Trimming stripped 7 bases from V and 2 bases from J, with 14 bases between. The CDR3 DNA follows: TGTGCCAGCAAGTGGACTCCTGGCAACACTGAAGCTTTCTTT. Translating it yields CASKWTPGNTEAFF.

The chain's CDR3 is CATSGLAGDQETQYF. The DNA of the CDR3 is TGTGCCACGTCGGGGCTAGCGGGGGATCAAGAGACCCAGTACTTC. V gene TRBV6-5 combines with J gene TRBJ2-5; 10 bases match TRBD2. Losses at the gene ends were 10 bases for V and 2 bases for J; bases not matched to a gene: 10. The CDR3 is 15 residues long. CDR1 MNHEY and CDR2 SVGAGI come from the germline V gene.

This clone appeared once. The V gene is TRBV2, the J gene TRBJ1-6; TRBD1 matches 7 bases. Germline lookup yields CDR1 SNHLY and CDR2 FYNNEI. J was trimmed by 5 bases and V by 8 bases; bases with no gene match: 6. The CDR3 runs to 14 residues. DNA for the CDR3: TGTGCCAGCGATCAGGGGGGTAATAATTCACCCCTCCACTTT. Amino acids: CASDQGGNNSPLHF.

Notes on this clone: The same CDR3 arises from other DNA sequences in this sample as well. In DNA, the CDR3 is TGTGCCAGCAGCAGCGGACAGGCTAACTATGGCTACACCTTC. It codes for CASSSGQANYGYTF. The chain couples TRBV5-5 to TRBJ1-2; TRBD1 matches 7 bases. The CDR3 spans 14 residues. V trimming: 4 bases; J trimming: 0 bases; junction bases outside the gene matches: 3. CDR1 is SGHKS and CDR2 is YYEKEE in the germline V gene (reference sequence).

J is TRBJ1-2 and V is TRBV2; 8 nucleotides match TRBD1. This CDR3 contains 14 residues. Germline CDR1 is SNHLY and CDR2 is FYNNEI. V dropped 6 bases and J dropped 3; count of bases not matched to a gene: 6. The CDR3 sequence: CASRATGADYGYTF. CDR3 DNA sequence: TGTGCCAGCAGGGCGACAGGGGCCGACTATGGCTACACCTTC. The whole variable domain, filled in from reference TRBV2 and TRBJ1-2, reads EPEVTQTPSHQVTQMGQEVILRCVPISNHLYFYWYRQILGQKVEFLVSFYNNEISEKSEIFDDQFSVERPDGSNFTLKIRSTKLEDSAMYFCASRATGADYGYTFGSGTRLTVV.

This clone is termed large. The V call is TRBV4-1, the J call TRBJ1-6, with D hard to call. CDR1 and CDR2 (germline): MGHRA, YSYEKL. CDR3 size: 17 residues. V lost 0 bases and J 8 bases, leaving 17 bases between the germline ends. The CDR3 is CASSQETARDGDSPLHF. The CDR3 DNA follows: TGCGCCAGCAGCCAAGAGACCGCCCGGGATGGAGATTCACCCCTCCACTTT.

J is TRBJ2-7 and V is TRBV5-4; 9 bases are a match to TRBD2. The CDR3 is made up of 16 amino acids. Per germline, CDR1 SGHNT and CDR2 YYREEE (reference sequence). J was trimmed by 5 bases and V by 0 bases; bases with no gene match: 9. The CDR3 is CASSLGYGGRVDEQYF. The CDR3 DNA reads TGTGCCAGCAGCTTGGGGTATGGCGGGAGGGTGGACGAGCAGTACTTC. The whole variable domain, remainder taken from reference TRBV5-4 and TRBJ2-7, is ETGVTQSPTHLIKTRGQQVTLRCSSQSGHNTVSWYQQALGQGPQFIFQYYREEENGRGNFPPRFSGLQFPNYSSELNVNALELDDSALYLCASSLGYGGRVDEQYFGPGTRLTVT.

The rearrangement links TRBV27 to TRBJ2-5; possibly TRBD1 for D (5 bases). From germline, CDR1 is MNHEY and CDR2 SMNVEV (reference sequence). The V end lost 3 bases, the J end lost 5 bases, and 16 bases lay between the germline ends. The CDR3 covers 15 residues. In DNA, the CDR3 is TGTGCCAGCAGTTTTACAGGAACCCTGGGGGAGACCCAGTACTTC. Protein product: CASSFTGTLGETQYF.

The chain is built from TRBV4-1 and TRBJ2-5; 8 positions agree with TRBD1. Germline CDR1 is MGHRA and CDR2 is YSYEKL. This CDR3 comprises 16 residues. The ends lost 6 bases at V and 1 base at J; junction bases unmatched: 10. As DNA, the CDR3 is TGCGCCAGCAGGGCACAGGGCCAGGGGGCCCAAGAGACCCAGTACTTC. Translation gives CASRAQGQGAQETQYF.

The sample holds a few counts of this clone. This chain uses TRBV5-6 with TRBJ2-5; 9 bases fit TRBD1. The trim removed 4 bases at V and 5 bases at J, leaving 9 bases unmatched. The germline CDR1 and CDR2 sequences are SGHDT and YYEEEE. CDR3 length: 15 residues. The DNA of the CDR3 is TGTGCCAGCAGCCGCGGGACAGGGATTTACGAGACCCAGTACTTC. Translated, it gives CASSRGTGIYETQYF.

The rearrangement joins TRBV5-1 to TRBJ2-3; TRBD1 matches at 7 bases. V trimming: 4 bases; J trimming: 5 bases; junction bases outside the gene matches: 10. Germline V CDR1 and CDR2: SGHRS, YFSETQ. The CDR3 has 15 amino acids. CDR3 sequence reads: CASSPRDSRVDTQYF. CDR3 coding DNA: TGCGCCAGCAGCCCCCGGGACAGTCGGGTAGATACGCAGTATTTT.

Only one count was recorded for this clone. The chain uses TRBV7-3 and TRBJ2-3; D is ambiguous. The V gene's germline CDR1 is SGHTA and CDR2 FQGTGA. Trimming took off 5 bases at V and 0 bases at J, with 9 bases between the two ends. The CDR3 contains 14 residues. The CDR3 DNA reads TGTGCCAGCAGCCAAAGCGTGAGCACAGATACGCAGTATTTT. Translated: CASSQSVSTDTQYF.

This chain links TRBV4-1 with TRBJ1-2, with a possible D match to TRBD1 (6 bases). This CDR3 has 14 amino acids. The germline CDR1 and CDR2 sequences are MGHRA and YSYEKL. Trimming removed 4 bases from V and 2 bases from J, with 11 bases in between. The CDR3: CASSRRQENYGYTF. DNA for the CDR3: TGCGCCAGCAGCCGCCGACAGGAAAACTATGGCTACACCTTC.

This clone was seen a single time. The chain is built from TRBV3-1 (or the pseudogene TRBV3-2) and TRBJ2-1; D gene unclear. This CDR3 region has 12 residues. Between the trimmed V and J ends, which lost 1 base and 9 bases, there was a span of 7 bases. CDR1 and CDR2 from the germline V gene are LGHDT and YNNKEL (reference sequence). The CDR3 sequence is CASSQAESEQFF. DNA for the CDR3: TGTGCCAGCAGCCAAGCGGAGAGTGAGCAGTTCTTC.

This rearrangement joins TRBV29-1 to TRBJ2-2, with TRBD2 matching 12 bases. V trimming: 6 bases; J trimming: 4 bases; junction bases outside the gene matches: 6. CDR1 and CDR2 (germline): SQVTM, ANQGSEA. The CDR3 is made up of 15 amino acids. As DNA, the CDR3 is TGCAGCGTCGGACTAGCGGGGCATTTCACCGGGGAGCTGTTTTTT. Translated: CSVGLAGHFTGELFF.

The chain combines TRBV3-1 (or the pseudogene TRBV3-2) with TRBJ2-5; 7 bases are a match to TRBD2. The CDR3 spans 18 residues. V dropped 0 bases and J dropped 5; count of bases not matched to a gene: 15. Germline assignment: CDR1 LGHDT and CDR2 YNNKEL (reference sequence). The CDR3 sequence is CASSQDRRLAVLGETQYF. In DNA, the CDR3 is TGTGCCAGCAGCCAAGACCGGAGGCTAGCGGTTTTAGGGGAGACCCAGTACTTC.